A selection of T cell receptor beta chains follows, all from one sample in a study of cytomegalovirus exposure and HLA in healthy donors. Using immunoSEQ multiplex PCR, the repertoire was profiled, and TCRdb retains in-frame clones only, with some absent. The sample lists 90,000 to 120,000 clones, around 67% occurring once. The specimen sequenced was PBMCs. These receptors all come from a woman between 40 and 55 years old in good health and CMV-seropositive. Both conserved end residues are part of each CDR3.

v_call	j_call	cdr3_aa
TRBV5-1	TRBJ1-2	CASSLDPGQPYGYTF
TRBV2	TRBJ1-5	CASKWTGDQPQHF
TRBV15	TRBJ1-2	CATSTGVDYGYTF
TRBV2	TRBJ1-2	CASSLRQGAGGYTF
TRBV9	TRBJ1-2	CASSAEGGAGYGYTF
TRBV30	TRBJ2-1	CAWSPRNEQFF
TRBV23-1	TRBJ2-5	CASSHRGVWGQETQYF
TRBV7-8	TRBJ1-3	CASSSKPRQFLSGNTIYF
TRBV6-1	TRBJ1-2	CASSEIGTGVGYTF
TRBV7-2	TRBJ2-7	CASSLVAGGSSYEQYF
TRBV13	TRBJ1-2	CASSLHQGAGGYTF
TRBV2	TRBJ2-5	CASSVREETQYF
TRBV20-1	TRBJ2-3	CSATQLDTQYF
TRBV19	TRBJ1-5	CATTRQTGGTDSNQPQHF
TRBV7-2	TRBJ1-2	CASSFEGQGGFYGYTF
TRBV11-2	TRBJ1-6	CASSHPGQGTSSNSPLHF
TRBV6-6	TRBJ1-3	CASSPGTGGGNTIYF
TRBV9	TRBJ1-2	CASSVALTDYGYTF
TRBV29-1	TRBJ2-1	CSVGDWTPGTHNEQFF
TRBV6-6	TRBJ1-2	CASRGGDRGIHGYTF
TRBV9	TRBJ2-2	CASSPLGSGGPTGELFF
TRBV7-6	TRBJ1-5	CASSLVGQGGQPQHF
TRBV4-2	TRBJ2-7	CASSQVAGGITYEQYF
TRBV5-1	TRBJ1-4	CASSLVVETGDEKLFF
TRBV6-1	TRBJ1-3	CASSVQGYTIYF
TRBV2	TRBJ1-4	CASRNGEINEKLFF